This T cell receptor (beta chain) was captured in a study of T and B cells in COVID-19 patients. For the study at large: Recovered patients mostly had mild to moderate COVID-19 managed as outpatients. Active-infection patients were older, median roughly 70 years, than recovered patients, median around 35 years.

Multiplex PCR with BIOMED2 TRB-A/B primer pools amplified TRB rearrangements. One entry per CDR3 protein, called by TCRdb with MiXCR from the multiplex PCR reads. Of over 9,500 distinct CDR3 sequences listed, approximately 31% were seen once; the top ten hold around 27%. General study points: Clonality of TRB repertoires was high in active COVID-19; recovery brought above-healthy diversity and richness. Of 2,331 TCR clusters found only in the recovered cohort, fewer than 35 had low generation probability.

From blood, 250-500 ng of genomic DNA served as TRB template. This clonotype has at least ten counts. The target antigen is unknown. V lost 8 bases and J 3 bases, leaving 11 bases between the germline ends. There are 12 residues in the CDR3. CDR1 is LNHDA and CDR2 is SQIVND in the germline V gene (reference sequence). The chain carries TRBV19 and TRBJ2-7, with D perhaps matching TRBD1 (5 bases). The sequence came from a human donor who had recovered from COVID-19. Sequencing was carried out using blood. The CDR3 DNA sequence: TGTGCCAGTTTTGACAGCAACTACGAGCAGTACTTC. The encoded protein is CASFDSNYEQYF.